This record concerns one T cell receptor (beta chain) sequence. The germline V gene has CDR1 LGHNA and CDR2 YSLEER. CDR3 size: 13 residues. The ends were cut back, 2 bases at V and 6 bases at J, with 8 bases in the middle. This sample is drawn from a study of blood T cell repertoires in COVID-19. Across the whole study: Researchers got acute and convalescent COVID-19 samples from the United States, Italy and Spain.

As processed by the authors: Estimation of nucleated cell counts was performed using reference gene primer amplification. Libraries were prepared by immunoSEQ multiplex PCR; TCRdb keeps only in-frame clonotypes and omits some of them. That table gives V, J and clone size, and the DNA gave D and trimming. The sample yields approximately 15,000 clones, around 87% seen once. The V gene is TRBV4-3, the J gene TRBJ2-1; D call uncertain. The sequencing sample was made of peripheral blood. This receptor was identified in a man between 45 and 60 years old with active COVID-19. The CDR3 is CASSQTTGNEQFF. Written as DNA, the CDR3 is TGCGCCAGCAGCCAAACTACCGGCAATGAGCAGTTCTTC.